These T cell receptor beta chains were read from a single sample in a study of PD-1 blockade in classical Hodgkin lymphoma. The method was immunoSEQ multiplex PCR; TCRdb's version includes in-frame clones alone and lacks a portion of them. Among about 41,000 clones listed, around three quarters were seen once. The input for sequencing was peripheral blood mononuclear cells (PBMCs), taken at baseline. The receptors were sampled from a human donor with classical Hodgkin lymphoma. CDR3s include the opening cysteine and the closing phenylalanine or tryptophan. Fields, in order: clone size, V gene, J gene, D gene, CDR3 DNA, CDR3 protein. The D gene is left open where the match is weak. Size is omitted from some rows. Given values are once, few, many or a class for expanded clones.

-	TRBV10-1	TRBJ2-1	-	TGCGCCAGCCATAGCGGCAATGAGCAGTTCTTC	CASHSGNEQFF
-	TRBV6-1	TRBJ1-1	TRBD1	TGTGCCAGCAGTCTCACAGGGGTGAATGAAGCTTTCTTT	CASSLTGVNEAFF
-	TRBV7-2	TRBJ1-1	-	TGTGCCAGCAGCCCAAGGGTAGGTACTGAAGCTTTCTTT	CASSPRVGTEAFF
-	TRBV19	TRBJ1-4	TRBD1	TGTGCCAGCCAGACAGGGGGTGCTAATGAAAAACTGTTTTTT	CASQTGGANEKLFF
-	TRBV18	TRBJ2-1	-	TGTGCCAGCTCACCTCAGAATGAGCAGTTCTTC	CASSPQNEQFF
-	TRBV6-5	TRBJ2-7	-	TGTGCCAGCAGTTACGTCGGGGACTACGAGCAGTACTTC	CASSYVGDYEQYF
few	TRBV28	TRBJ1-4	-	TGTGCCAGCACAGGGTGGTTGGGGAAACTGTTTTTT	CASTGWLGKLFF
-	TRBV18	TRBJ1-3	TRBD1	TGTGCCAGCTCACCATCCCAGGGGGGCCGAAACACCATATATTTT	CASSPSQGGRNTIYF
-	TRBV27	TRBJ2-5	TRBD2	TGTGCCAGCAGTCCCACTAGCGTTGAGACCCAGTACTTC	CASSPTSVETQYF
-	TRBV30	TRBJ2-7	-	TGTGCCTGGAAGCAGGGATCCTACGAGCAGTACTTC	CAWKQGSYEQYF
-	TRBV27	TRBJ1-1	-	TGTGCCAGCAGTATAGACTGGAACACTGAAGCTTTCTTT	CASSIDWNTEAFF
-	TRBV11-2	TRBJ2-1	TRBD2	TGTGCCAGCAGGGCGGGAGGTCGGAATGAGCAGTTCTTC	CASRAGGRNEQFF
-	TRBV27	TRBJ2-7	-	TGTGCCAGCAGTTTATCCGAGGGGGGCCCCTACGAGCAGTACTTC	CASSLSEGGPYEQYF